This T cell receptor (beta chain) was observed in a study of cytomegalovirus exposure and HLA in healthy donors. Study-wide findings and caveats: While the bulk of TCR sequences proved rare, some public TCRs turned up in many donors. 164 TCR beta chains were listed as cytomegalovirus-associated.

As concerns this clone: Its antigen is currently unknown. The germline gene is not matched at one end of the junction; a read error may be the cause.

The CDR3 runs 17 residues. Germline V gene sequence: CDR1 SSHAT, CDR2 FNYEAQ (reference sequence). The protocol was immunoSEQ multiplex PCR, while the TCRdb copy is restricted to in-frame clones and leaves out a portion. The repertoire holds over 200,000 clones, roughly 84% seen once, with 1.5% to 2.5% in the top ten. The receptor comes from a woman aged 18-29 years in good health and CMV-seropositive. The specimen was PBMCs. The rearrangement joins TRBV7-7 to TRBJ2-3; TRBD2 matches at 12 bases. CDR3 sequence: CASSPPRTSGEADTQYF. CDR3 coding DNA: TGTGCTAGCAGCCCCCCTCGGACTAGCGGGGAGGCAGATACGCAGTATTTT.